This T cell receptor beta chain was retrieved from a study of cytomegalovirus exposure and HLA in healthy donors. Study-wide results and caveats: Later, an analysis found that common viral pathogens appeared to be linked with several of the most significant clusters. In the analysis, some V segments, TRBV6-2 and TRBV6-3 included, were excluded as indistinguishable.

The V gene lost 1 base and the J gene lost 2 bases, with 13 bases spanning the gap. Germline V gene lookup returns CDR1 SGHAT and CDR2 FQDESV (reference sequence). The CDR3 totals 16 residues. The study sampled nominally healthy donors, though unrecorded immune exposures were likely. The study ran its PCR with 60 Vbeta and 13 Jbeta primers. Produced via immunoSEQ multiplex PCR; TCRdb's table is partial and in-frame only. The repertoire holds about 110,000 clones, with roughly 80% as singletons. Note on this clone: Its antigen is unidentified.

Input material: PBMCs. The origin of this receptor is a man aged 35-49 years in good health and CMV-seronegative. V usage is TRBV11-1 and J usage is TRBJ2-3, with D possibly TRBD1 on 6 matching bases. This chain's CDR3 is CASSLEARGFTDTQYF. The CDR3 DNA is TGTGCCAGCAGCTTAGAGGCCAGGGGTTTCACAGATACGCAGTATTTT.